The clone carrying this TCR beta chain occurred many times. Antigen unknown. TCRdb passed the 5' RACE reads through MiXCR, listing each CDR3 protein once. The repertoire holds tens of thousands of distinct CDR3 sequences, with around 5.4% as singletons. The data belong to a study of early T cells in non-severe SARS-CoV-2 infection. CDR1 SGHRS and CDR2 YFSETQ come from the germline V gene. V lost 4 bases to trimming and J lost 4 bases; unmatched junction nucleotides: 6. There are 14 residues in the CDR3. General study findings and limits: Missing private and CD4 specificities, VDJdb matching favored anti-spike CD8 responses.

The rearrangement uses TRBV5-1 and TRBJ2-5; 8 bases agree with TRBD2. The receptor was derived from an adult who was a healthcare worker with PCR-confirmed SARS-CoV-2 infection or an uninfected control (not recorded which). Sequencing used whole blood, obtained at baseline. DNA for the CDR3: TGCGCCAGCAGCCCCTTCACTAGCGGAGAGACCCAGTACTTC. It is translated as CASSPFTSGETQYF.